The rows below give T cell receptor beta chains drawn from one sample of a study of blood T cell repertoires in COVID-19. Repertoires were generated with immunoSEQ multiplex PCR, while TCRdb's copy carries only in-frame clones and drops some. Of approximately 100,000 clones detected, 81% appear once; the ten largest clones hold 10%. The source material was peripheral blood. These TCRs come from a human donor in a cohort sampled during active COVID-19. The CDR3 runs from the conserved cysteine through the conserved F or W. The order of the fields is CDR3 protein, V gene.

CDR3 protein: CASSFGGNPSLNIQYF; V gene: TRBV11-1
CDR3 protein: CASSLGALGGYNEQFF; V gene: TRBV13
CDR3 protein: CSASPPPSSYNEQFF; V gene: TRBV20-1
CDR3 protein: CGHESGTTDTQYF; V gene: TRBV7-9
CDR3 protein: CASSQDSPRLVLSGANVLTF; V gene: TRBV4-2
CDR3 protein: CASHGLAGAGEQYF; V gene: TRBV18
CDR3 protein: CASSFYDTVEAFF; V gene: TRBV5-6
CDR3 protein: CASSPDKNTEAFF; V gene: TRBV7-3
CDR3 protein: CASSIDGSYEQYF; V gene: TRBV19
CDR3 protein: CASSFGTGVIGTGNTIYF; V gene: TRBV11-2
CDR3 protein: CASSQQDRVNTEAFF; V gene: TRBV4-3
CDR3 protein: CASRTGTGNLGYTF; V gene: TRBV6-5
CDR3 protein: CATTTDTVTSYEQYF; V gene: TRBV10-3
CDR3 protein: CASSQLTGVNTEAFF; V gene: TRBV18
CDR3 protein: CASSKRDSRSYNEQFF; V gene: TRBV9
CDR3 protein: CASSDQGAWGYTF; V gene: TRBV6-1